This TCR beta chain was identified during a study of control samples from healthy donors and cancer patients. Profiled with immunoSEQ multiplex PCR; TCRdb holds only in-frame clones, not every one. The sample holds some 140,000 clones, around nine tenths seen once. V lost 7 bases, J lost 12 bases, and 15 bases stayed unmatched. The CDR3 sequence is 14 residues long. Per germline, CDR1 SQVTM and CDR2 ANQGSEA. The clonotype was recovered from a man aged 50-60 years with head and neck cancer. Sample: PBMCs. The chain employs TRBV29-1 and TRBJ2-1; the match to TRBD1 covers 10 bases. The CDR3 region has the DNA TGCAGCGGTTCGTGGGGACAGGGGACCGGGGGGCAGTTCTTC. Protein: CSGSWGQGTGGQFF.